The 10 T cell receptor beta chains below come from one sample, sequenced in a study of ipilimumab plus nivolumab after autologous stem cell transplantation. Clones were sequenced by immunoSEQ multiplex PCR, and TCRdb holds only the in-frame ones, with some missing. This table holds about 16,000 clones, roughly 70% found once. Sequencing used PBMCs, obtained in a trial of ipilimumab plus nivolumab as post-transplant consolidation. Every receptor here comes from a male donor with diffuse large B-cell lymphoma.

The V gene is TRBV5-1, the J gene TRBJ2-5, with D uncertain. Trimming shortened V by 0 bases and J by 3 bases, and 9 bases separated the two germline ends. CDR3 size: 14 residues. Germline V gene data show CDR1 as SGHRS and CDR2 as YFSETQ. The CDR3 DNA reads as TGCGCCAGCAGCTTGGGTCACGCGGAAGAGACCCAGTACTTC. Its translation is CASSLGHAEETQYF.

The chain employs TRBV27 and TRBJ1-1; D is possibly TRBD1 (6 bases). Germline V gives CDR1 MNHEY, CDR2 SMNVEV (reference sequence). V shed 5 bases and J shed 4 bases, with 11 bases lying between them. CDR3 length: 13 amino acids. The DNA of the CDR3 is TGTGCCAGCAGTCCCTTAGGGGGCACTGAAGCTTTCTTT. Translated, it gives CASSPLGGTEAFF.

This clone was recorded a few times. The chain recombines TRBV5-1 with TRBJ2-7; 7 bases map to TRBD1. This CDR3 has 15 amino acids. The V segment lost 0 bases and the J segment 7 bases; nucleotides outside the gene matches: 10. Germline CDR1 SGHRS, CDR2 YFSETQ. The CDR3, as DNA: TGCGCCAGCAGCTTGGCCACAGGGGCGGTACGGGAGCAGTACTTC. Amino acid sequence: CASSLATGAVREQYF.

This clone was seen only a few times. CDR3 nucleotides: TGTGCCAGCGGTCAATTTAGCGGGAGAATCCCAGATACGCAGTATTTT. Its protein product is CASGQFSGRIPDTQYF. The chain is built from TRBV7-3 and TRBJ2-3; TRBD2 aligns across 9 bases. The germline CDR1 and CDR2 sequences are SGHTA and FQGTGA. Losses at the gene ends were 8 bases for V and 4 bases for J; bases not matched to a gene: 13. The CDR3 totals 16 residues.

The CDR3 nucleotides read TGTGCCAGCAGCTTACTAGCGGGAGAGGGAGATACGCAGTATTTT. Translation: CASSLLAGEGDTQYF. This chain joins TRBV7-9 and TRBJ2-3; 10 bases are a match to TRBD2. Trimming removed 2 bases from V and 5 bases from J; junction bases left unmatched: 4. This CDR3 contains 15 residues. Per the germline V gene, CDR1 is SEHNR and CDR2 is FQNEAQ (reference sequence).

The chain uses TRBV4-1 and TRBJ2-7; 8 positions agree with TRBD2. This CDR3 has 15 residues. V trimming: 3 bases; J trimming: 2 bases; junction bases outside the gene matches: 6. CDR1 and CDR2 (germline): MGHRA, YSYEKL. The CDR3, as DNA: TGCGCCAGCAGCCACCTAGCGGGCATGGCCTACGAGCAGTACTTC. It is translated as CASSHLAGMAYEQYF.

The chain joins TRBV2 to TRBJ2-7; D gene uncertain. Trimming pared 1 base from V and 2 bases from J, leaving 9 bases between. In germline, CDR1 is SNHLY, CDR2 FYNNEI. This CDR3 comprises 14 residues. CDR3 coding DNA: TGTGCCAGCAGTGAAGGGATTTATACCTACGAGCAGTACTTC. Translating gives CASSEGIYTYEQYF.

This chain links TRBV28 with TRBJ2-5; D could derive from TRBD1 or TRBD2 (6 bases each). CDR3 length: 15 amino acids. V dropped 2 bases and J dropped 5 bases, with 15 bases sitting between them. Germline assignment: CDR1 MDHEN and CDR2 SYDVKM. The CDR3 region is CASSLAGLGGETQYF. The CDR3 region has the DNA TGTGCCAGCAGTTTAGCGGGGTTAGGGGGGGAGACCCAGTACTTC. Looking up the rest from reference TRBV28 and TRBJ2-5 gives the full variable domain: DVKVTQSSRYLVKRTGEKVFLECVQDMDHENMFWYRQDPGLGLRLIYFSYDVKMKEKGDIPEGYSVSREKKERFSLILESASTNQTSMYLCASSLAGLGGETQYFGPGTRLLVL.

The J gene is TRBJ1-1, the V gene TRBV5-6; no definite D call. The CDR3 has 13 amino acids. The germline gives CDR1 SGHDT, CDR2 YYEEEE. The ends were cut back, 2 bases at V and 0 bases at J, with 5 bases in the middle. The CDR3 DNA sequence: TGTGCCAGCAGCTTTAGGTTGAACACTGAAGCTTTCTTT. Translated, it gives CASSFRLNTEAFF.

This chain's CDR3 is CSARTGDHSGYTF. CDR3 coding DNA: TGCAGCGCCCGGACGGGGGACCATAGTGGCTACACCTTC. V and J are TRBV29-1 and TRBJ1-2; a weak D match, TRBD1 (5 bases). Germline CDR1 is SQVTM and CDR2 is ANQGSEA. The CDR3 sequence is 13 residues long. V lost 7 bases to trimming and J lost 7 bases, with 19 bases between them. Supplemented by reference TRBV29-1 and TRBJ1-2, the full variable domain reads SAVISQKPSRDICQRGTSLTIQCQVDSQVTMMFWYRQQPGQSLTLIATANQGSEATYESGFVIDKFPISRPNLTFSTLTVSNMSPEDSSIYLCSARTGDHSGYTFGSGTRLTVV.